These T cell receptor beta chains were read from a single sample in a study of blood T cells in healthy people across ages. TCRdb itself ran the 5' RACE reads through MiXCR, one entry per CDR3 protein. The table records about 970,000 distinct CDR3 sequences, 51% of them present only once. The sequencing input was blood. The source is a woman aged 55-69 years in good health. Both conserved end residues are part of each CDR3. A D gene is named only where the DNA matches it firmly. Where a row states a size, it is once, few, many or the class of an expanded clone; other rows omit it.

v_gene,abundance,j_gene,d_gene,CDR3nt,CDR3aa
TRBV12-3/TRBV12-4,NA,TRBJ2-1,NA,TGTGCCAGCAGTTTAAACGGACCCAAGAGCTCCTACAATGAGCAGTTCTTC,CASSLNGPKSSYNEQFF
TRBV9,few,TRBJ1-6,TRBD1,TGTGCCAGCAGCGGAGGGACAGGGGGCACCCTTAATAATTCACCCCTCCACTTT,CASSGGTGGTLNNSPLHF
TRBV10-3,NA,TRBJ1-1,NA,TGTGCCATCAGCGTGGACGTCGGGGACACTGAAGCTTTCTTT,CAISVDVGDTEAFF
TRBV7-2,few,TRBJ2-4,TRBD2,TGTGCCAGCAGCACTACGGGACTAGCGAGTTCCAAAAACATTCAGTACTTC,CASSTTGLASSKNIQYF
TRBV11-2,NA,TRBJ1-1,NA,TGTGCCAGCAGTTTGGTGGGGGGGAACACTGAAGCTTTCTTT,CASSLVGGNTEAFF
TRBV7-2,NA,TRBJ2-5,NA,TGTGCCAGCAGCTTAGCGGTAGGGAGCGAGACCCAGTACTTC,CASSLAVGSETQYF
TRBV2,few,TRBJ2-7,TRBD2,TGTGCCAGCAGTCTACTAGCGGGCTTCTCCTACGAGCAGTACTTC,CASSLLAGFSYEQYF
TRBV9,few,TRBJ2-3,NA,TGTGCCAGCAGCGTTCTGGGTTCCAGCACAGATACGCAGTATTTT,CASSVLGSSTDTQYF
TRBV20-1,NA,TRBJ2-7,NA,TGCAGTACTAGAGTAAATCAGGCTAGGTCCAGGGACGAGCAGTACTTC,CSTRVNQARSRDEQYF
TRBV7-2,NA,TRBJ2-7,TRBD2,TGTGCCAGCAGCTTACTGACACTAGCGGGAGCTGTCGAGCAGTACTTC,CASSLLTLAGAVEQYF
TRBV4-2,few,TRBJ1-4,NA,TGTGCCAGCAGCCAAGGGGAACAGGGTCGGCAAAAACTGTTTTTT,CASSQGEQGRQKLFF
TRBV20-1,few,TRBJ2-7,NA,TGCAGTGCTAAACCCCAAAACTACTACGAGCAGTACTTC,CSAKPQNYYEQYF
TRBV20-1,NA,TRBJ2-5,NA,TGCAGTGCTGGAAAGGGTGGCACTCAAGGGACCCAGTACTTC,CSAGKGGTQGTQYF
TRBV7-2,NA,TRBJ1-5,NA,TGTGCCAGCAGCTTATTAGATAATCAGCCCCAGCATTTT,CASSLLDNQPQHF
TRBV28,NA,TRBJ2-4,NA,TGTGCCAGCAGTTTTAGTGTGAACCCGGAGCAGTACTTC,CASSFSVNPEQYF
TRBV15,once,TRBJ2-7,TRBD2,TGTGCCACCAGCAGGCGACTAGCGGCAACTGGTTCCTACGAGCAGTACTTC,CATSRRLAATGSYEQYF
TRBV27,few,TRBJ2-6,TRBD1,TGTGCCAGCAGTCGGGACAGACAAGGGGCCAACGTCCTGACTTTC,CASSRDRQGANVLTF